These 5 T cell receptor beta chains share one sample of origin, sequenced in a study of blood T cell repertoires in COVID-19 (TCRdb year 2020). Library creation used the immunoSEQ multiplex PCR assay. Held by TCRdb, this immuneACCESS table contains in-frame sequences only and omits some clones. Under half of the omission traces to an unresolved V gene where checked; the cause of the rest is unknown. The sample has some 200,000 clones on record, about nine tenths of them singletons. Together, the top ten hold approximately 6% of the sample. The sample consisted of peripheral blood. Source of these receptors: a man older than 75 with acute or convalescent COVID-19.

DNA of the CDR3: TGCAGCGCCAGAGCTGGACTCAATCAGCCCCAGCATTTT. Translating gives CSARAGLNQPQHF. V gene TRBV29-1 combines with J gene TRBJ1-5; D uncertain. The CDR3 spans 13 residues. The germline V gene encodes CDR1 SQVTM and CDR2 ANQGSEA. The ends were cut back, 7 bases at V and 3 bases at J, with 13 bases in the middle.

The V gene is TRBV19, the J gene TRBJ1-3; weak D call: TRBD1 (6 bases). This CDR3 is 13 amino acids long. Germline CDR1 LNHDA, CDR2 SQIVND (reference sequence). V gave up 10 bases and J gave up 8 bases, with 18 bases separating them. The CDR3 DNA is TGTGCCACCAGGGGCCTAAATGGGGACACCATATATTTT. It translates to CATRGLNGDTIYF. The complete variable domain, with remaining parts taken from reference TRBV19 and TRBJ1-3, reads DGGITQSPKYLFRKEGQNVTLSCEQNLNHDAMYWYRQDPGQGLRLIYYSQIVNDFQKGDIAEGYSVSREKKESFPLTVTSAQKNPTAFYLCATRGLNGDTIYFGEGSWLTVV.

This chain connects TRBV10-3 to TRBJ1-1; perhaps TRBD1 as D (6 bases). This CDR3 is built from 15 residues. Trimming left V 4 bases short and J 5 bases short, with 17 bases between. Germline values: CDR1 ENHRY, CDR2 SYGVKD. In nucleotides, the CDR3 is TGTGCCATCAGTGCCGACGGGGGGGCCTGGACTGAAGCTTTCTTT. Its protein is CAISADGGAWTEAFF.

The chain joins TRBV28 to TRBJ1-2; a possible D gene is TRBD1 (5 bases). CDR3 length: 14 amino acids. V dropped 3 bases and J dropped 1 base, with 9 bases sitting between them. In germline, CDR1 is MDHEN, CDR2 SYDVKM. CDR3: CASSFPTVNYGYTF. In DNA form, the CDR3 reads TGTGCCAGCAGTTTCCCGACAGTTAACTATGGCTACACCTTC.

The chain uses TRBV29-1 and TRBJ1-1; no clear D gene. Germline V gene sequence: CDR1 SQVTM, CDR2 ANQGSEA. The CDR3 covers 14 residues. V lost 4 bases to trimming and J lost 1 base, with 13 bases between them. As DNA, the CDR3 is TGCAGCGTTGCTTGGGCAGCTGGGAACACTGAAGCTTTCTTT. As protein: CSVAWAAGNTEAFF.